The 30 T cell receptor beta chains reported below all come from one sample, sequenced in a study. TCRdb analysed the 5' RACE reads with MiXCR anew, one entry per CDR3 protein. The sample consists of approximately 30,000 distinct CDR3 sequences, around 24% of them appearing once. Material for sequencing was memory CD4+ T cells sorted from blood. Subset described: memory CD4+ T cells, CD4+CD45RO+CD25-. The receptors here all came from a female donor with breast cancer.

This clonotype is medium-sized (0.01 to 0.1%) in the sample. The chain couples TRBV5-1 to TRBJ2-1; D remains ambiguous. Germline loops: CDR1 SGHRS, CDR2 YFSETQ. V was clipped by 6 bases and J by 9 bases, with 10 bases between them. The CDR3 runs 11 residues. CDR3 coding DNA: TGCGCCAGCAAGAGCTCAATTGAGCAGTTCTTC. Translated: CASKSSIEQFF.

The chain recombines TRBV15 with TRBJ2-7; the D gene is possibly TRBD1 (7 bases). The CDR3 consists of 13 residues. V was cut by 5 bases and J by 3 bases, with 11 bases left in between. Germline V lookup: CDR1 LNHNV, CDR2 YYDKDF (reference sequence). In nucleotides, the CDR3 is TGTGCCACCAGCGGCAGGGGGGTCTACGAGCAGTACTTC. Translated: CATSGRGVYEQYF.

The rearrangement uses TRBV12-3 or TRBV12-4 and TRBJ2-7; D is uncertain. V was cut by 6 bases and J by 3 bases, with 9 bases left in between. This CDR3 region has 12 residues. This chain's CDR3 is CASSLPGYEQYF. Here the CDR3 DNA reads TGTGCCAGCAGCCTCCCAGGCTACGAGCAGTACTTC.

Comment on this clonotype: A much more abundant neighbour one base away suggests this may be a read error. The chain has TRBV27 and TRBJ2-7; D unclear. The CDR3 is made up of 16 amino acids. V was pared by 8 bases and J by 5 bases, with 25 bases between. Germline CDR1 reads MNHEY; CDR2 reads SMNVEV (reference sequence). The CDR3, as DNA: TGTGCCAGCGGTACTCAGATTCAGGCCCGCTTTAACGAGCAGTACTTC. Translated, it gives CASGTQIQARFNEQYF.

The chain carries TRBV12-3 or TRBV12-4 and TRBJ2-1; tentative D call: TRBD1 (6 bases). This CDR3 comprises 16 residues. Trimming pared 6 bases from V and 8 bases from J, leaving 23 bases between. As DNA, the CDR3 is TGTGCCAGCAGAAGCAGGGGATCAGGGAGTGGAGATGAGCAGTTCTTC. Amino acid sequence: CASRSRGSGSGDEQFF.

The V gene is TRBV27, the J gene TRBJ2-7; D may be TRBD2 (5 bases). CDR3 length equals 12 residues. Per germline, CDR1 MNHEY and CDR2 SMNVEV (reference sequence). Trimming cost V 6 bases and J 7 bases, with 13 bases left between them. CDR3 DNA sequence: TGTGCCAGCAGACGGGGTCCTCTAGAGCAGTACTTC. Translation gives CASRRGPLEQYF.

The rearrangement joins TRBV7-2 to TRBJ2-1; 11 nucleotides align to TRBD2. The V and J ends lost 7 bases and 2 bases, in that order; junction bases with no gene match: 1. The germline V gene has CDR1 SGHTA and CDR2 FQGNSA. The CDR3 extends over 14 amino acids. CDR3 DNA: TGTGCCAGCACTAGCGGGGGGCCCTACAATGAGCAGTTCTTC. Translation gives CASTSGGPYNEQFF.

This clonotype has a handful of counts. V and J are TRBV9 and TRBJ2-1; 9 nucleotides line up with TRBD2. This CDR3 has 17 amino acids. Germline V gives CDR1 SGDLS, CDR2 YYNGEE. V gave up 0 bases and J gave up 10 bases; unmatched junction bases: 14. This chain's CDR3 is CASSVEGAGGVVREQFF. CDR3 coding DNA: TGTGCCAGCAGCGTAGAAGGTGCGGGGGGGGTCGTGAGAGAGCAGTTCTTC.

This chain connects TRBV27 to TRBJ1-2; 9 nucleotides agree with TRBD1. Germline V gene sequence: CDR1 MNHEY, CDR2 SMNVEV (reference sequence). The V and J ends lost 4 bases and 3 bases, in that order; junction bases with no gene match: 6. The CDR3 runs 15 residues. As DNA, the CDR3 is TGTGCCAGCAGTTCAACAGGGGGCGCGGACTATGGCTACACCTTC. Its protein is CASSSTGGADYGYTF.

The chain uses TRBV20-1 and TRBJ2-7, with 10 bases matching TRBD2. V shed 0 bases and J 3 bases; nucleotides not matched to a gene: 5. The V gene's germline CDR1 is DFQATT and CDR2 SNEGSKA (reference sequence). This CDR3 contains 15 residues. The CDR3 bases are TGCAGTGCTAGAGATCTGAGCGGGAGGGACTACGAGCAGTACTTC. This sequence encodes CSARDLSGRDYEQYF.

V is TRBV7-8 and J is TRBJ2-5; D gene unclear. Per germline, CDR1 SGHVS and CDR2 FQNEAQ. The CDR3 has 14 residues. V was pared by 1 base and J by 5 bases, with 11 bases between. The CDR3 sequence: CASSLVFLGETQYF. DNA for the CDR3: TGTGCCAGCAGCTTAGTGTTCCTGGGGGAGACCCAGTACTTC.

V and J are TRBV5-1 and TRBJ1-6; D might be TRBD1 (5 bases). The V end was cut by 4 bases, the J end by 10 bases, with 18 bases between. CDR1 SGHRS and CDR2 YFSETQ come from the germline V gene. The CDR3 runs 15 residues. The CDR3 is CASSKEGAMGSPLHF. The CDR3 bases are TGCGCCAGCAGCAAGGAAGGGGCTATGGGGTCACCCCTCCACTTT.

In its sample, this clonotype ranks as medium-sized. V and J are TRBV7-9 and TRBJ2-5; 10 bases are shared with TRBD2. The germline V gene encodes CDR1 SEHNR and CDR2 FQNEAQ (reference sequence). V gave up 5 bases and J gave up 2 bases; unmatched junction bases: 5. This CDR3 comprises 15 residues. CDR3 loop: CASSPLAGGQETQYF. The CDR3, as DNA: TGTGCCAGCAGCCCGTTAGCGGGGGGACAAGAGACCCAGTACTTC.

This clonotype was counted many times. This chain connects TRBV7-2 to TRBJ2-7, with D possibly TRBD1 on 5 matching bases. Trimming took 5 bases from V and 4 from J, leaving 15 bases between them. The length of the CDR3 is 14 residues. Germline assignment: CDR1 SGHTA and CDR2 FQGNSA. The DNA of the CDR3 is TGTGCCAGCAGCCCCTGGGCGACAGATTACGAGCAGTACTTC. Amino acids: CASSPWATDYEQYF.

The chain has TRBV20-1 and TRBJ2-7; D ambiguous. The germline V and J ends were trimmed by 4 bases and 1 base, with 11 bases remaining between them. CDR1 is DFQATT, CDR2 SNEGSKA, per germline (reference sequence). The CDR3 is 13 residues long. Written as DNA, the CDR3 is TGCAGTGCTACTCTGGTACAGTCCTACGAGCAGTACTTC. This codes for CSATLVQSYEQYF.

Points on this clonotype: Mismatch with germline at one junction end may stem from a read error. The rearrangement links TRBV15 to TRBJ1-1, with D uncertain. The CDR3 loop spans 15 amino acids. The germline V gene has CDR1 LNHNV and CDR2 YYDKDF (reference sequence). The CDR3 loop reads CATSREVGRNTEASF. CDR3 bases: TGTGCCACCAGCAGAGAAGTTGGCAGGAACACTGAAGCTTCCTTT.

The CDR3: CASSYGGLGSYEQYF. For the CDR3, the DNA is TGTGCCAGCAGTTACGGGGGCCTAGGCTCCTACGAGCAGTACTTC. This sequence joins TRBV6-2 or TRBV6-3 and TRBJ2-7, with D tentatively TRBD1 (6 bases). CDR1 MNHEY and CDR2 SVGEGT come from the germline V gene. V shed 2 bases and J shed 0 bases, with 11 bases lying between them. The CDR3 runs 15 residues.

V usage is TRBV28 and J usage is TRBJ1-5, with 7 nucleotides matching TRBD1. V was clipped by 1 base and J by 4 bases; unmatched bases: 4. Germline values: CDR1 MDHEN, CDR2 SYDVKM. CDR3 size: 15 residues. The CDR3 nucleotides are TGTGCCAGCAGTTTATTGCCAGGGGGAAATCAGCCCCAGCATTTT. Protein product: CASSLLPGGNQPQHF.

The V call is TRBV7-2, the J call TRBJ2-7; 8 bases align to TRBD2. J was trimmed by 3 bases and V by 6 bases; bases with no gene match: 7. The CDR3 extends over 14 amino acids. CDR1 is SGHTA and CDR2 is FQGNSA in the germline V gene. The CDR3 sequence is CASSAPGLVYEQYF. The CDR3 DNA follows: TGTGCCAGCAGTGCCCCGGGACTAGTCTACGAGCAGTACTTC.

The genes are TRBV6-6 and TRBJ2-7; D tentatively reads TRBD1 or TRBD2 (6 bases each). The V gene lost 5 bases and the J gene lost 1 base, with 18 bases spanning the gap. This CDR3 region has 16 residues. Germline V gene data show CDR1 as MNHNY and CDR2 as SVGAGI (reference sequence). CDR3 in DNA: TGTGCCAGCAGTCAGATACAGGGAGGATCATCCTACGAGCAGTACTTC. It is translated as CASSQIQGGSSYEQYF.

This clonotype has at least ten counts. The chain carries TRBV9 and TRBJ2-3, with TRBD2 as a possible D gene (5 bases). CDR3 length: 13 amino acids. With 4 bases removed from V and 2 bases from J, the gap between germline ends came to 8 bases. Germline values: CDR1 SGDLS, CDR2 YYNGEE. CDR3: CASSPGITDTQYF. DNA for the CDR3: TGTGCCAGCAGCCCGGGGATCACAGATACGCAGTATTTT.

The table lists this clonotype with a few counts. This chain connects TRBV6-5 to TRBJ2-7; D gene ambiguous. Germline CDR1 MNHEY, CDR2 SVGAGI. This CDR3 contains 14 residues. The ends were cut back, 5 bases at V and 2 bases at J, with 13 bases in the middle. CDR3: CASSERGRPYEQYF. Written as DNA, the CDR3 is TGTGCCAGCAGTGAGAGAGGACGCCCCTACGAGCAGTACTTC.

This chain uses TRBV27 with TRBJ1-1, with D hard to call. The germline CDR1 and CDR2 sequences are MNHEY and SMNVEV (reference sequence). CDR3 size: 12 residues. Trimming removed 8 bases at V and 5 bases at J, with 12 bases between. The CDR3 coding sequence is TGTGCCAGCTGGGAAGGTGGAACTGAAGCTTTCTTT. Translated, it gives CASWEGGTEAFF.

This clonotype has only a few counts. The rearrangement joins TRBV7-2 to TRBJ2-5, with 8 positions matching TRBD2. The V segment lost 0 bases and the J segment 2 bases; nucleotides outside the gene matches: 14. Germline CDR1 SGHTA, CDR2 FQGNSA. CDR3 length: 19 amino acids. This CDR3 is CASSLALPPALAVQETQYF. The CDR3 DNA is TGTGCCAGCAGCTTAGCGCTCCCCCCCGCACTAGCGGTACAAGAGACCCAGTACTTC.

The genes are TRBV7-7 and TRBJ2-2, with 11 positions matching TRBD2. V lost 2 bases to trimming and J lost 5 bases; unmatched junction nucleotides: 1. This CDR3 comprises 15 residues. Germline V gives CDR1 SSHAT, CDR2 FNYEAQ (reference sequence). This CDR3 reads CASSLLAGGTGELFF. The CDR3, as DNA: TGTGCCAGCAGCTTACTAGCGGGAGGAACCGGGGAGCTGTTTTTT. Variable domain in full (rest from reference TRBV7-7 and TRBJ2-2): GAGVSQSPRYKVTKRGQDVTLRCDPISSHATLYWYQQALGQGPEFLTYFNYEAQPDKSGLPSDRFSAERPEGSISTLTIQRTEQRDSAMYRCASSLLAGGTGELFFGEGSRLTVL.

A few counts support this clonotype. V is TRBV11-2 and J is TRBJ2-1; TRBD2 matches at 7 bases. The CDR3 has 15 residues. The trim removed 7 bases at V and 7 bases at J, leaving 13 bases unmatched. CDR1 is SGHAT and CDR2 is FQNNGV in the germline V gene. This chain's CDR3 is CASTTRMGGVNEQFF. DNA for the CDR3: TGTGCCAGCACCACCCGCATGGGAGGGGTAAATGAGCAGTTCTTC.

The chain couples TRBV11-3 to TRBJ2-3; D is ambiguous. The CDR3 extends over 13 amino acids. Germline CDR1 reads SGHNT; CDR2 reads YENEEA. Between the trimmed V and J ends, which lost 3 bases and 0 bases, there was a span of 4 bases. Here the CDR3 reads CASSLGSTDTQYF. The CDR3, as DNA: TGTGCCAGCAGCTTGGGTAGCACAGATACGCAGTATTTT.

As concerns this clonotype: A much larger clone lies one base from this, so it may be a read error. This CDR3 reads CASSQVGAGGPADTQYF. DNA of the CDR3: TGCGCCAGCAGCCAAGTCGGGGCGGGAGGGCCGGCAGATACGCAGTATTTT. V gene TRBV4-3 combines with J gene TRBJ2-3; 9 nucleotides match TRBD2. The V gene's germline CDR1 is LGHNA and CDR2 YSLEER. The CDR3 extends over 17 amino acids. The J segment lost 4 bases and the V segment lost 1 base, leaving 9 bases of the junction unmatched.

This clonotype was observed a few times. The chain employs TRBV5-1 and TRBJ1-2, with D perhaps matching TRBD1 (6 bases). This CDR3 is 13 amino acids long. V dropped 4 bases and J dropped 4 bases, with 11 bases sitting between them. CDR1 and CDR2 (germline): SGHRS, YFSETQ. CDR3 loop: CASSTGTSYGYTF. DNA for the CDR3: TGCGCCAGCAGCACCGGGACAAGCTATGGCTACACCTTC.

This sequence joins TRBV7-9 and TRBJ1-5; D is unclear. V lost 5 bases, J lost 2 bases, and 10 bases lay in between. Germline CDR1 reads SEHNR; CDR2 reads FQNEAQ (reference sequence). This CDR3 region has 14 residues. CDR3 in amino acids: CASSLPGGNQPQHF. CDR3 DNA: TGTGCCAGCAGCCTCCCGGGTGGCAATCAGCCCCAGCATTTT.